A single sample is the source of the 22 T cell receptor beta chains below, sequenced in a study of T cell changes during pregnancy in multiple sclerosis. Sequenced by immunoSEQ multiplex PCR; TCRdb stores in-frame clones only, minus some. The sample holds about 38,000 clones, 91% seen once. The sequences come from CD8+ T cells from peripheral blood mononuclear cells, collected after pregnancy. Every receptor here comes from a female donor with multiple sclerosis, enrolled in a pregnancy study.

V usage is TRBV9 and J usage is TRBJ2-6, with D maybe TRBD1 (6 bases). Germline CDR1 reads SGDLS; CDR2 reads YYNGEE. The CDR3 is 20 residues long. V was cut by 1 base and J by 1 base, with 21 bases left in between. The CDR3 nucleotides read TGTGCCAGCAGCGTAAAAGCCGAACTGGGACAACTATCTGGGGCCAACGTCCTGACTTTC. It encodes CASSVKAELGQLSGANVLTF. The full variable domain, its missing parts supplied by reference TRBV9 and TRBJ2-6, is DSGVTQTPKHLITATGQRVTLRCSPRSGDLSVYWYQQSLDQGLQFLIQYYNGEERAKGNILERFSAQQFPDLHSELNLSSLELGDSALYFCASSVKAELGQLSGANVLTFGAGSRLTVL.

The CDR3 DNA sequence: TGTGCCAGCAGCCATAACAGGGATTCCTACAATGAGCAGTTCTTC. Protein product: CASSHNRDSYNEQFF. The genes are TRBV7-9 and TRBJ2-1; perhaps TRBD1 as D (6 bases). Trimming pared 5 bases from V and 1 base from J, leaving 12 bases between. The CDR3 loop spans 15 amino acids. Germline V gives CDR1 SEHNR, CDR2 FQNEAQ (reference sequence).

The genes are TRBV4-1 and TRBJ2-5, with 12 bases that match TRBD2. This CDR3 is built from 15 residues. The V gene's germline CDR1 is MGHRA and CDR2 YSYEKL. The junction had 6 bases not matched to a gene; V was cut back by 5 bases and J by 5 bases. This CDR3 reads CASSYTSGGLETQYF. CDR3 in DNA: TGCGCCAGCAGCTACACTAGCGGGGGGCTGGAGACCCAGTACTTC.

This chain links TRBV27 with TRBJ1-2; 8 bases map to TRBD1. The CDR3 is 14 amino acids. Unmatched junction bases numbered 7, after V lost 6 bases and J lost 4 bases. Germline loops: CDR1 MNHEY, CDR2 SMNVEV (reference sequence). CDR3 region: CASRSPGTGYGYTF. DNA for the CDR3: TGTGCCAGCAGGTCACCCGGGACAGGCTATGGCTACACCTTC.

This clone was detected only a few times. This chain joins TRBV9 and TRBJ1-2; D is unclear. V lost 0 bases and J lost 0, with 6 bases in between. The CDR3 contains 14 residues. CDR1 is SGDLS and CDR2 is YYNGEE in the germline V gene. CDR3 residues: CASSVGGANYGYTF. The CDR3 bases are TGTGCCAGCAGCGTAGGGGGAGCTAACTATGGCTACACCTTC.

This chain uses TRBV5-1 with TRBJ2-3; the match to TRBD2 covers 11 bases. The CDR3 consists of 16 residues. Looked up from germline, CDR1 is SGHRS and CDR2 is YFSETQ. The V and J ends lost 4 bases and 3 bases, in that order; junction bases with no gene match: 7. CDR3 in amino acids: CASSRNSGGATDTQYF. The CDR3 DNA is TGCGCCAGCAGCCGCAATAGCGGGGGGGCAACAGATACGCAGTATTTT.

The chain employs TRBV2 and TRBJ2-2, with D possibly being TRBD2 (6 bases). Looked up from germline, CDR1 is SNHLY and CDR2 is FYNNEI. The CDR3 length is 12 residues. Trimming cost V 3 bases and J 7 bases, with 6 bases left between them. CDR3 loop: CASSERGGELFF. In DNA, the CDR3 is TGTGCCAGCAGTGAGCGGGGCGGGGAGCTGTTTTTT.

As DNA, the CDR3 is TGTGCCAGCAGCTTAATTCCCAGGGCGCAAGAAAAACTGTTTTTT. Translated, it gives CASSLIPRAQEKLFF. The rearrangement uses TRBV7-9 and TRBJ1-4; tentatively, D is TRBD1 (5 bases). V was shortened by 2 bases and J by 8 bases, with 15 bases between the two germline ends. CDR1 is SEHNR and CDR2 is FQNEAQ in the germline V gene (reference sequence). CDR3 length: 15 residues.

The chain has TRBV10-3 and TRBJ2-5, with 7 bases that match TRBD1. CDR1 and CDR2 (germline): ENHRY, SYGVKD. Trimming removed 4 bases from V and 3 bases from J; junction bases left unmatched: 5. The CDR3 covers 14 residues. The CDR3 nucleotides read TGTGCCATCAGTGGCCGGCAGGGGGAAGAGACCCAGTACTTC. Protein sequence: CAISGRQGEETQYF.

The chain has TRBV9 and TRBJ1-2, with 9 bases identical to TRBD1. Germline CDR1 reads SGDLS; CDR2 reads YYNGEE. J lost 4 bases, V lost 0 bases, and 13 bases had no gene match. This CDR3 has 18 amino acids. CDR3 coding DNA: TGTGCCAGCAGCGTAGGGACAGGGGACCCCCCTCCCACCTATGGCTACACCTTC. Amino acids: CASSVGTGDPPPTYGYTF.

CDR3 coding DNA: TGTGCCTGGAGCGGGGGCTACGAGCAGTACTTC. As protein: CAWSGGYEQYF. This chain connects TRBV30 to TRBJ2-7; tentative D call: TRBD2 (6 bases). In germline, CDR1 is GTSNPN, CDR2 SVGIG (reference sequence). Trimming left V 3 bases short and J 3 bases short, with 6 bases between. This CDR3 is built from 11 residues.

The sample holds one count of this clone. This chain uses TRBV5-1 with TRBJ1-1; TRBD1 aligns across 9 bases. CDR1 is SGHRS, CDR2 YFSETQ, per germline. CDR3 size: 16 residues. J gave up 4 bases and V 0 bases, and 7 bases lay outside the gene matches. Here the CDR3 DNA reads TGCGCCAGCAGCTTGGGAGGACAGGGGATTGGCACTGAAGCTTTCTTT. Its translation: CASSLGGQGIGTEAFF.

The sample holds a few counts of this clone. The gene calls are TRBV7-9 and TRBJ1-1, with D perhaps matching TRBD1 (6 bases). Looked up from germline, CDR1 is SEHNR and CDR2 is FQNEAQ (reference sequence). The CDR3 loop spans 14 amino acids. Between the trimmed V and J ends, which lost 3 bases and 2 bases, there was a span of 10 bases. The DNA of the CDR3 is TGTGCCAGCAGCTTTGGGGGCGCTAACACTGAAGCTTTCTTT. It encodes CASSFGGANTEAFF.

This clone was seen a handful of times. The chain recombines TRBV15 with TRBJ2-7, with TRBD2 matching over 8 bases. Trimming cost V 1 base and J 2 bases; bases outside gene matches: 4. The CDR3 is 15 residues long. The germline V gene has CDR1 LNHNV and CDR2 YYDKDF (reference sequence). DNA for the CDR3: TGTGCCACCAGCAGAGGGACTAGCAAGGCCTACGAGCAGTACTTC. It codes for CATSRGTSKAYEQYF.

This rearrangement joins TRBV5-1 to TRBJ1-3; 8 nucleotides match TRBD1. This CDR3 is built from 15 residues. Germline CDR1 is SGHRS and CDR2 is YFSETQ. V shed 3 bases and J 3 bases; nucleotides not matched to a gene: 5. The CDR3 protein is CASSSHRGNGNTIYF. The CDR3 DNA sequence: TGCGCCAGCAGCTCTCACAGGGGGAATGGAAACACCATATATTTT. Using reference TRBV5-1 and TRBJ1-3 for the parts outside the CDR3, the full variable domain is KAGVTQTPRYLIKTRGQQVTLSCSPISGHRSVSWYQQTPGQGLQFLFEYFSETQRNKGNFPGRFSGRQFSNSRSEMNVSTLELGDSALYLCASSSHRGNGNTIYFGEGSWLTVV.

The genes are TRBV19 and TRBJ2-1, with TRBD2 matching 10 bases. CDR1 and CDR2 (germline): LNHDA, SQIVND (reference sequence). The J segment lost 4 bases and the V segment lost 1 base, leaving 1 base of the junction unmatched. The CDR3 is 15 amino acids. CDR3 sequence (DNA): TGTGCCAGTAGTATAGGGACTAGCGGTTACAATGAGCAGTTCTTC. It is translated as CASSIGTSGYNEQFF.

Of note for this clone: The germline gene is not matched at one end of the junction; a read error may be the cause. The chain recombines TRBV6-1 with TRBJ2-5; D possibly corresponds to TRBD2 (6 bases). This CDR3 has 15 residues. CDR1 and CDR2 (germline): MNHNS, SASEGT. CDR3 bases: TGTGCCAACAGTGTAGTGGGGGGACACCAAGAGACCCAGTACTTC. Residues: CANSVVGGHQETQYF.

The chain is built from TRBV5-8 and TRBJ2-7; D unclear. Germline loops: CDR1 SGHTS, CDR2 YDEGEE. Trimming removed 1 base from V and 3 bases from J, with 11 bases in between. The CDR3 totals 14 residues. The CDR3 sequence is CASSLLRYSYEQYF. DNA for the CDR3: TGTGCCAGCAGCTTGTTACGGTACAGCTACGAGCAGTACTTC. Combining the CDR3 with reference TRBV5-8 and TRBJ2-7 gives the whole variable domain EAGVTQSPTHLIKTRGQQATLRCSPISGHTSVYWYQQALGLGLQFLLWYDEGEERNRGNFPPRFSGRQFPNYSSELNVNALELEDSALYLCASSLLRYSYEQYFGPGTRLTVT.

The gene calls are TRBV4-1 and TRBJ2-2, with 15 bases lining up with TRBD2. The V segment lost 4 bases and the J segment 6 bases; nucleotides outside the gene matches: 3. Germline CDR1 and CDR2: MGHRA and YSYEKL. The length of the CDR3 is 16 residues. The CDR3 region is CASSLGLAGGPGELFF. In DNA form, the CDR3 reads TGCGCCAGCAGCCTAGGACTAGCGGGAGGGCCCGGGGAGCTGTTTTTT.

The gene calls are TRBV29-1 and TRBJ1-3; D is possibly TRBD1 (6 bases). CDR1 SQVTM and CDR2 ANQGSEA come from the germline V gene. The CDR3 is made up of 14 amino acids. The germline V and J ends were trimmed by 7 bases and 4 bases, with 17 bases remaining between them. CDR3: CSAGPGVFGNTIYF. DNA of the CDR3: TGCAGCGCAGGACCAGGGGTTTTCGGAAACACCATATATTTT.

The chain links TRBV7-9 to TRBJ2-1; 10 bases line up with TRBD1. Germline trimming cut 7 bases from V and 5 bases from J; bases unmatched to any gene: 11. This CDR3 region has 16 residues. Germline V CDR1 and CDR2: SEHNR, FQNEAQ (reference sequence). The CDR3 DNA sequence: TGTGCCAGCACTTTGCTACTCGGACAGGGGGACAATGAGCAGTTCTTC. Its translation: CASTLLLGQGDNEQFF. The full variable domain, completed using reference TRBV7-9 and TRBJ2-1, is DTGVSQNPRHKITKRGQNVTFRCDPISEHNRLYWYRQTLGQGPEFLTYFQNEAQLEKSRLLSDRFSAERPKGSFSTLEIQRTEQGDSAMYLCASTLLLGQGDNEQFFGPGTRLTVL.

The chain is built from TRBV27 and TRBJ2-7; perhaps TRBD2 as D (6 bases). CDR3 length equals 13 residues. CDR1 and CDR2 (germline): MNHEY, SMNVEV (reference sequence). Trimming took off 2 bases at V and 5 bases at J, with 10 bases between the two ends. CDR3 in amino acids: CASSLGGFDEQYF. The CDR3 region has the DNA TGTGCCAGCAGTTTAGGAGGGTTTGACGAGCAGTACTTC.